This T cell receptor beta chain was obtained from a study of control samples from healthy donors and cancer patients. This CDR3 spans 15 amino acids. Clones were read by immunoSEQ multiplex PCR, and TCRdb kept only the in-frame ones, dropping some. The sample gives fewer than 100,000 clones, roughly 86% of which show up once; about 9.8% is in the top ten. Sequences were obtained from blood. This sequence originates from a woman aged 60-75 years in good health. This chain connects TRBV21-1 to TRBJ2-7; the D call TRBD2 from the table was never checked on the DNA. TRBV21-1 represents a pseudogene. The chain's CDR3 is CASSKVASFPDEQYF. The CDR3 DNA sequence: TGTGCCAGCAGCAAAGTAGCCAGCTTCCCCGACGAGCAGTACTTC.